The 31 T cell receptor beta chains below all came from one sample that was sequenced in a study of blood T cell repertoires in COVID-19. Some clones are missing from TCRdb's copy, which holds only in-frame ones; the method was immunoSEQ multiplex PCR. The data show over 200,000 clones, around 80% seen once. The sequenced sample was peripheral blood. Source of these receptors: an elderly man with acute or convalescent COVID-19.

CDR3 loop: CASSLGQGNYNEQFF. CDR3 sequence (DNA): TGTGCCAGCAGTTTAGGACAGGGGAATTACAATGAGCAGTTCTTC. The V call is TRBV27, the J call TRBJ2-1; 9 positions agree with TRBD1. Germline V CDR1 and CDR2: MNHEY, SMNVEV (reference sequence). This CDR3 has 15 amino acids. Germline trimming cut 2 bases from V and 4 bases from J; bases unmatched to any gene: 3.

V and J are TRBV11-2 and TRBJ2-1, with unresolved D. CDR3 length: 13 residues. Germline V gene data show CDR1 as SGHAT and CDR2 as FQNNGV. V gave up 1 base and J gave up 6 bases, with 7 bases separating them. CDR3 region: CASSLVRGNEQFF. The CDR3 DNA sequence: TGTGCCAGCAGCTTAGTCCGAGGCAATGAGCAGTTCTTC. Using reference TRBV11-2 and TRBJ2-1 for the parts outside the CDR3, the full variable domain is EAGVAQSPRYKIIEKRQSVAFWCNPISGHATLYWYQQILGQGPKLLIQFQNNGVVDDSQLPKDRFSAERLKGVDSTLKIQPAKLEDSAVYLCASSLVRGNEQFFGPGTRLTVL.

This clone showed up just once. The gene calls are TRBV15 and TRBJ1-2, with D maybe TRBD1 (5 bases). The CDR3 runs to 13 residues. V was trimmed by 5 bases and J by 8 bases, leaving 15 bases between them. Germline V gene sequence: CDR1 LNHNV, CDR2 YYDKDF (reference sequence). CDR3 in DNA: TGTGCCACCAGCCAGATTCAGGGCGGCGGCTACACCTTC. Translating it yields CATSQIQGGGYTF.

The chain employs TRBV30 and TRBJ2-3; TRBD1 might be the D (5 bases). The CDR3 is made up of 12 amino acids. V shed 3 bases and J shed 7 bases, with 11 bases lying between them. Germline V gene lookup returns CDR1 GTSNPN and CDR2 SVGIG (reference sequence). This CDR3 reads CAWREGAYTQYF. The CDR3 DNA reads as TGTGCCTGGAGAGAAGGGGCATATACGCAGTATTTT.

V gene TRBV30 combines with J gene TRBJ2-1, with 11 bases that match TRBD2. J was trimmed by 1 base and V by 1 base; bases with no gene match: 3. This CDR3 is 16 amino acids long. Germline CDR1 reads GTSNPN; CDR2 reads SVGIG (reference sequence). This CDR3 reads CAWSGGLAVSYNEQFF. The CDR3, as DNA: TGTGCCTGGAGTGGGGGACTAGCGGTTTCCTACAATGAGCAGTTCTTC.

The genes are TRBV7-6 and TRBJ2-3; D unresolved. The CDR3 length is 15 residues. The V gene's germline CDR1 is SGHVS and CDR2 FNYEAQ. V lost 5 bases to trimming and J lost 1 base, with 13 bases between them. The CDR3 sequence: CASSPRGAGTDTQYF. Here the CDR3 DNA reads TGTGCCAGCAGCCCCCGTGGAGCTGGCACAGATACGCAGTATTTT.

CDR3 in amino acids: CASSPPGGNEQFF. DNA for the CDR3: TGTGCCAGCAGCCCTCCCGGGGGTAATGAGCAGTTCTTC. The chain combines TRBV3-1 (or the pseudogene TRBV3-2) with TRBJ2-1, with D possibly matching TRBD2 (6 bases). V shed 4 bases and J shed 7 bases, with 11 bases lying between them. CDR1 and CDR2 (germline): LGHDT, YNNKEL (reference sequence). The CDR3 is 13 residues long.

The chain combines TRBV3-1 (or the pseudogene TRBV3-2) with TRBJ2-3, with TRBD2 matching over 13 bases. Germline V CDR1 and CDR2: LGHDT, YNNKEL (reference sequence). The CDR3 loop spans 19 amino acids. The J segment lost 7 bases and the V segment lost 1 base, leaving 14 bases of the junction unmatched. The CDR3 DNA sequence: TGTGCCAGCAGCCAAGGCCGACCGGGACTAGCGGGGAAGAGAAATACGCAGTATTTT. It translates to CASSQGRPGLAGKRNTQYF.

The sample holds a few counts of this clone. The chain uses TRBV25-1 and TRBJ1-4; 9 nucleotides align to TRBD1. The CDR3 is 14 amino acids. Germline values: CDR1 MGHDK, CDR2 SYGVNS. V lost 7 bases to trimming and J lost 5 bases; unmatched junction nucleotides: 5. CDR3 nucleotides: TGTGCCAGCATCGGGACAGGGCTAAATGAAAAACTGTTTTTT. This translates into CASIGTGLNEKLFF.

The rearrangement joins TRBV3-1 (or the pseudogene TRBV3-2) to TRBJ2-3; D is possibly TRBD2 (5 bases). This CDR3 contains 16 residues. Germline V lookup: CDR1 LGHDT, CDR2 YNNKEL (reference sequence). Trimming removed 0 bases from V and 0 bases from J, with 10 bases in between. Here the CDR3 reads CASSQDFGGSTDTQYF. In DNA, the CDR3 is TGTGCCAGCAGCCAAGATTTCGGCGGGAGCACAGATACGCAGTATTTT.

The count of this clone is one. The rearrangement joins TRBV15 to TRBJ1-1; D possibly corresponds to TRBD1 (6 bases). The CDR3 is 16 residues long. Between the trimmed V and J ends, which lost 0 bases and 4 bases, there was a span of 15 bases. Germline V CDR1 and CDR2: LNHNV, YYDKDF (reference sequence). The CDR3 here is CATSRDLGAGGTEAFF. The CDR3 nucleotides read TGTGCCACCAGCAGAGATCTGGGGGCGGGGGGCACTGAAGCTTTCTTT.

The chain combines TRBV3-1 (or the pseudogene TRBV3-2) with TRBJ2-5; 11 bases match TRBD2. V trimming: 4 bases; J trimming: 6 bases; junction bases outside the gene matches: 4. Germline V lookup: CDR1 LGHDT, CDR2 YNNKEL (reference sequence). There are 14 residues in the CDR3. The CDR3 reads CASSLASGRKTQYF. In DNA, the CDR3 is TGTGCCAGCAGCCTTGCTAGCGGGAGGAAGACCCAGTACTTC.

The gene calls are TRBV7-9 and TRBJ1-1; D remains unclear. V lost 5 bases, J lost 0 bases, and 13 bases lay in between. The CDR3 is 15 amino acids. CDR1 SEHNR and CDR2 FQNEAQ come from the germline V gene (reference sequence). The CDR3 loop reads CASSPKERLNTEAFF. CDR3 nucleotide sequence: TGTGCCAGCAGCCCAAAAGAGAGGCTGAACACTGAAGCTTTCTTT.

The rearrangement joins TRBV5-1 to TRBJ1-1; D perhaps matches TRBD1 (5 bases). Germline V lookup: CDR1 SGHRS, CDR2 YFSETQ. Trimming pared 0 bases from V and 0 bases from J, leaving 9 bases between. The CDR3 contains 15 residues. The CDR3 spells CASSLGPGLNTEAFF. CDR3 nucleotide sequence: TGCGCCAGCAGCTTGGGGCCAGGGTTGAACACTGAAGCTTTCTTT.

This clone was detected once. This chain connects TRBV3-1 (or the pseudogene TRBV3-2) to TRBJ2-2, with 9 bases identical to TRBD1. Germline CDR1 is LGHDT and CDR2 is YNNKEL (reference sequence). V lost 0 bases, J lost 6 bases, and 5 bases stayed unmatched. The CDR3 loop spans 16 amino acids. The CDR3 sequence is CASSQEAGTGPGELFF. CDR3 nucleotide sequence: TGTGCCAGCAGCCAAGAAGCTGGGACAGGGCCCGGGGAGCTGTTTTTT.

This chain uses TRBV3-1 (or the pseudogene TRBV3-2) with TRBJ2-7; a possible D gene is TRBD2 (6 bases). Germline V gives CDR1 LGHDT, CDR2 YNNKEL (reference sequence). CDR3 length: 15 amino acids. V was shortened by 3 bases and J by 5 bases, with 17 bases between the two germline ends. CDR3 coding DNA: TGTGCCAGCAGCCACCAGGGCGGGGCGACCAACGAGCAGTACTTC. Translated, it gives CASSHQGGATNEQYF.

With respect to this clone: A read error may produce the germline difference seen at one junction end. This rearrangement joins TRBV27 to TRBJ2-1; 12 nucleotides agree with TRBD2. From germline, CDR1 is MNHEY and CDR2 SMNVEV (reference sequence). CDR3 length equals 20 residues. CDR3 nucleotides: TGTGCCAGCAGTTTTGGGTCGGGACGGACGGGACTAGCGGGCTACATTGAGCAGTTCTTC. This translates into CASSFGSGRTGLAGYIEQFF.

This chain uses TRBV19 with TRBJ2-2; 8 bases are shared with TRBD2. Germline V gene data show CDR1 as LNHDA and CDR2 as SQIVND (reference sequence). CDR3 length: 17 amino acids. Unmatched junction bases numbered 10, after V lost 6 bases and J lost 1 base. The DNA of the CDR3 is TGTGCCAGTAGCCTCTTTGGGAGCGGGAGGAACACCGGGGAGCTGTTTTTT. Amino acids: CASSLFGSGRNTGELFF.

V usage is TRBV2 and J usage is TRBJ1-3; no definite D call. Germline lookup yields CDR1 SNHLY and CDR2 FYNNEI. Deletions cut 7 bases from V and 3 bases from J, with 13 bases between. The CDR3 covers 14 residues. This chain's CDR3 is CASTVGVGGNTIYF. The DNA of the CDR3 is TGTGCCAGCACCGTCGGGGTAGGTGGAAACACCATATATTTT.

This chain uses TRBV25-1 with TRBJ2-5, with TRBD2 matching over 11 bases. CDR1 MGHDK and CDR2 SYGVNS come from the germline V gene. This CDR3 spans 15 amino acids. V shed 4 bases and J 7 bases; nucleotides not matched to a gene: 8. Written as DNA, the CDR3 is TGTGCCAGCAGTGTCATGACTAGCGGGACGGGGACCCAGTACTTC. Residues: CASSVMTSGTGTQYF.

V is TRBV7-3 and J is TRBJ2-7, with D perhaps TRBD1 (6 bases). CDR3 size: 15 residues. Germline V CDR1 and CDR2: SGHTA, FQGTGA. Trimming took off 4 bases at V and 3 bases at J, with 16 bases between the two ends. The CDR3 DNA sequence: TGTGCCAGCAGCTACACAGCCGGGACACTCTACGAGCAGTACTTC. Amino acids: CASSYTAGTLYEQYF. The whole variable domain, remainder taken from reference TRBV7-3 and TRBJ2-7, is GAGVSQTPSNKVTEKGKYVELRCDPISGHTALYWYRQSLGQGPEFLIYFQGTGAADDSGLPNDRFFAVRPEGSVSTLKIQRTERGDSAVYLCASSYTAGTLYEQYFGPGTRLTVT.

The rearrangement joins TRBV4-1 to TRBJ1-5; D is unclear. There are 13 residues in the CDR3. V was cut by 0 bases and J by 7 bases, with 7 bases left in between. Germline values: CDR1 MGHRA, CDR2 YSYEKL. Here the CDR3 DNA reads TGCGCCAGCAGCCAAGATGGCGGGCAGCCCCAGCATTTT. Protein product: CASSQDGGQPQHF.

Here the CDR3 DNA reads TGTGCCAGCAGGTCACAGGGTGCGATGAACACTGAAGCTTTCTTT. This sequence encodes CASRSQGAMNTEAFF. The chain has TRBV28 and TRBJ1-1, with D perhaps matching TRBD1 (6 bases). CDR3 size: 15 residues. V was pared by 6 bases and J by 0 bases, with 14 bases between. The germline gives CDR1 MDHEN, CDR2 SYDVKM. Looking up the rest from reference TRBV28 and TRBJ1-1 gives the full variable domain: DVKVTQSSRYLVKRTGEKVFLECVQDMDHENMFWYRQDPGLGLRLIYFSYDVKMKEKGDIPEGYSVSREKKERFSLILESASTNQTSMYLCASRSQGAMNTEAFFGQGTRLTVV.

The chain carries TRBV3-1 (or the pseudogene TRBV3-2) and TRBJ2-5, with 11 bases identical to TRBD2. Germline values: CDR1 LGHDT, CDR2 YNNKEL (reference sequence). The CDR3 sequence is 17 residues long. The V and J ends lost 1 base and 3 bases, in that order; junction bases with no gene match: 7. For the CDR3, the DNA is TGTGCCAGCAGCCAAGGCGGGACTAGCGGTGGTAAAGAGACCCAGTACTTC. This encodes CASSQGGTSGGKETQYF.

The rearrangement uses TRBV9 and TRBJ2-5; possibly TRBD1 for D (6 bases). This CDR3 has 16 amino acids. Trimming left V 0 bases short and J 4 bases short, with 16 bases between. Germline CDR1 and CDR2: SGDLS and YYNGEE. In nucleotides, the CDR3 is TGTGCCAGCAGCGTAGATGGTGGGGGCGTGAGAGAGACCCAGTACTTC. Its translation: CASSVDGGGVRETQYF.

The V gene is TRBV4-2, the J gene TRBJ2-1, with 9 bases aligning to TRBD2. The germline V gene encodes CDR1 LGHNA and CDR2 YNFKEQ. V shed 1 base and J 2 bases; nucleotides not matched to a gene: 15. The CDR3 consists of 20 residues. The CDR3 sequence: CASSQAPGGGALGPYNEQFF. CDR3 nucleotide sequence: TGTGCCAGCAGCCAAGCCCCCGGCGGGGGGGCGTTGGGACCCTACAATGAGCAGTTCTTC.

J is TRBJ2-1 and V is TRBV7-2, with D unclear. The ends were cut back, 2 bases at V and 2 bases at J, with 10 bases in the middle. The CDR3 runs 15 residues. Germline CDR1 reads SGHTA; CDR2 reads FQGNSA. CDR3 loop: CASSLTTRAYNEQFF. DNA for the CDR3: TGTGCCAGCAGCTTAACCACTCGAGCCTACAATGAGCAGTTCTTC.

The chain employs TRBV2 and TRBJ2-7; TRBD2 agrees at 8 bases. Germline trimming cut 6 bases from V and 2 bases from J; bases unmatched to any gene: 9. Per the germline V gene, CDR1 is SNHLY and CDR2 is FYNNEI. The CDR3 length is 15 residues. This chain's CDR3 is CASRKTSGPPYEQYF. As DNA, the CDR3 is TGTGCCAGCAGGAAAACTAGCGGCCCCCCCTACGAGCAGTACTTC.

This clone was observed at least ten times. The rearrangement joins TRBV11-3 to TRBJ2-1, with TRBD2 matching 8 bases. Trimming removed 3 bases from V and 3 bases from J; junction bases left unmatched: 10. CDR1 and CDR2 (germline): SGHNT, YENEEA. This CDR3 is 17 amino acids long. This chain's CDR3 is CASSFRGASGHYNEQFF. The CDR3 DNA follows: TGTGCCAGCAGCTTCAGAGGGGCTAGCGGGCACTACAATGAGCAGTTCTTC.

The rearrangement joins TRBV4-1 to TRBJ2-7, with 10 bases aligning to TRBD2. Germline values: CDR1 MGHRA, CDR2 YSYEKL. The CDR3 totals 15 residues. V shed 2 bases and J 2 bases; nucleotides not matched to a gene: 3. This chain's CDR3 is CASSQQSGRAYEQYF. The CDR3 DNA is TGCGCCAGCAGCCAACAGAGCGGGAGGGCCTACGAGCAGTACTTC.

This chain links TRBV27 with TRBJ1-1; D is undetermined. Germline V CDR1 and CDR2: MNHEY, SMNVEV (reference sequence). V was trimmed by 1 base and J by 0 bases, leaving 3 bases between them. The CDR3 has 13 amino acids. The CDR3 here is CASSLYLNTEAFF. The CDR3 nucleotides read TGTGCCAGCAGTTTATACTTGAACACTGAAGCTTTCTTT.